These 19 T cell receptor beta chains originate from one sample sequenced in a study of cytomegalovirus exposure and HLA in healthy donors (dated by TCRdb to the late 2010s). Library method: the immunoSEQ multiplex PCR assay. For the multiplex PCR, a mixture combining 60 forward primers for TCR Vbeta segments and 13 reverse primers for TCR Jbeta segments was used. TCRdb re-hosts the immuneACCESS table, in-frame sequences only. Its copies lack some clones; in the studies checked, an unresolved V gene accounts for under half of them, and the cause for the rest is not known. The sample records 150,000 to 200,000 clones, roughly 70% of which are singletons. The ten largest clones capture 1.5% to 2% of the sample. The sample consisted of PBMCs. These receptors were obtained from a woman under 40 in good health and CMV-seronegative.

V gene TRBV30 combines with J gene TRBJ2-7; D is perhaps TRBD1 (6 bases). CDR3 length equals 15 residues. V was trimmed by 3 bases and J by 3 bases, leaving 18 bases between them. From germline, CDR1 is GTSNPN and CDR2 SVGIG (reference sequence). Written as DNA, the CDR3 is TGTGCCTGGAGCCCAACAACAGGGAGAGGCTACGAGCAGTACTTC. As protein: CAWSPTTGRGYEQYF. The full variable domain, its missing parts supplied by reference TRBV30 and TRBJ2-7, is SQTIHQWPATLVQPVGSPLSLECTVEGTSNPNLYWYRQAAGRGLQLLFYSVGIGQISSEVPQNLSASRPQDRQFILSSKKLLLSDSGFYLCAWSPTTGRGYEQYFGPGTRLTVT.

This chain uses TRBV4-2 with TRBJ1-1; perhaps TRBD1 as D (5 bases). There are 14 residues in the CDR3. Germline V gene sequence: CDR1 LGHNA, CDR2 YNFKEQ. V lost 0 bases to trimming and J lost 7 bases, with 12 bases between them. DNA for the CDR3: TGTGCCAGCAGCCAAGACAGGGTCAGGGATGAAGCTTTCTTT. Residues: CASSQDRVRDEAFF.

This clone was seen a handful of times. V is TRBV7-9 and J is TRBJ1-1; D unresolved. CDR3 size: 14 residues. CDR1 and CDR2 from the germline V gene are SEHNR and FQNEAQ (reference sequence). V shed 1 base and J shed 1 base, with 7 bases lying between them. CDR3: CASSLGIGNTEAFF. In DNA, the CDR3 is TGTGCCAGCAGCTTAGGAATCGGGAACACTGAAGCTTTCTTT.

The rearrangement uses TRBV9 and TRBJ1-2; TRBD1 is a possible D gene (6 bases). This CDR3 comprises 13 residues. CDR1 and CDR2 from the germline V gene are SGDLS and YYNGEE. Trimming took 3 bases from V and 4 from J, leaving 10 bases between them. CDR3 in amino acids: CASSDPTGYGYTF. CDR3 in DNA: TGTGCCAGCAGCGACCCGACAGGCTATGGCTACACCTTC.

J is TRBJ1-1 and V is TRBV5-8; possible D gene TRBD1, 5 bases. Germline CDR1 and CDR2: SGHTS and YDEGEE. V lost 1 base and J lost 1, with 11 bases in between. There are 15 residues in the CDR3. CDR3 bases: TGTGCCAGCAGCTTGAGGCAGGGAAGGAACACTGAAGCTTTCTTT. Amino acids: CASSLRQGRNTEAFF.

The CDR3 DNA reads TGTGCCAGCTTTAAACAGGGAGCTAGCACAGATACGCAGTATTTT. Translation gives CASFKQGASTDTQYF. This chain links TRBV2 with TRBJ2-3; tentative D call: TRBD1 (6 bases). The V gene's germline CDR1 is SNHLY and CDR2 FYNNEI. V was trimmed by 8 bases and J by 0 bases, leaving 15 bases between them. This CDR3 is 15 amino acids long.

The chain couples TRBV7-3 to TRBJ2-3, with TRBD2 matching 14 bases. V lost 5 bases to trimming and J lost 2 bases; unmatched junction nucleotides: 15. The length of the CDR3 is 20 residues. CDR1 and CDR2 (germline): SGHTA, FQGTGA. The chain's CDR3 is CASSKRETSGRAVITDTQYF. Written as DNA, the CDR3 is TGTGCCAGCAGCAAAAGAGAGACTAGCGGGAGGGCGGTAATCACAGATACGCAGTATTTT. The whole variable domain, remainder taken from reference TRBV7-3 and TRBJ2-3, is GAGVSQTPSNKVTEKGKYVELRCDPISGHTALYWYRQSLGQGPEFLIYFQGTGAADDSGLPNDRFFAVRPEGSVSTLKIQRTERGDSAVYLCASSKRETSGRAVITDTQYFGPGTRLTVL.

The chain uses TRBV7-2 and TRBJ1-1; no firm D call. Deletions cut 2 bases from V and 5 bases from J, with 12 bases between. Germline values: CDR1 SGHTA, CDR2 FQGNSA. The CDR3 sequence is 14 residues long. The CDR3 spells CASSLQVSPTEAFF. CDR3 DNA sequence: TGTGCCAGCAGCTTACAGGTGTCTCCGACTGAAGCTTTCTTT. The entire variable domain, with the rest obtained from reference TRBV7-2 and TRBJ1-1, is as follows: GAGVSQSPSNKVTEKGKDVELRCDPISGHTALYWYRQSLGQGLEFLIYFQGNSAPDKSGLPSDRFSAERTGGSVSTLTIQRTQQEDSAVYLCASSLQVSPTEAFFGQGTRLTVV.

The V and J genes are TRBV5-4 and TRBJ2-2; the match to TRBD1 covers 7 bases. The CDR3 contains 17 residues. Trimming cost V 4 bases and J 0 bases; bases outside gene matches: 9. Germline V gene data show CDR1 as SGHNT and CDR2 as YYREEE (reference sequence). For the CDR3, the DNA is TGTGCCAGCAGCGCTACGCCGGGACAGACGAACACCGGGGAGCTGTTTTTT. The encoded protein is CASSATPGQTNTGELFF.

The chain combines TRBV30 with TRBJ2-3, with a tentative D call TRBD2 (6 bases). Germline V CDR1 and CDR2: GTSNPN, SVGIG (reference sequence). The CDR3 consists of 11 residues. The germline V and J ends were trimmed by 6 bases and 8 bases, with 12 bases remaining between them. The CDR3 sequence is CACSLGGTQYF. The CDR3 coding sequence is TGTGCCTGTTCGCTCGGGGGTACGCAGTATTTT.

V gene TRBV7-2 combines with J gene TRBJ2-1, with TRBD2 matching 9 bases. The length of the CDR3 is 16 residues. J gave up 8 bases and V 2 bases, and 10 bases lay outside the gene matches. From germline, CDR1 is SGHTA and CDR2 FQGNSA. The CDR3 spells CASSLLAGGPGDEQFF. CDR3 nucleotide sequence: TGTGCCAGCAGCTTACTTGCGGGAGGGCCTGGCGATGAGCAGTTCTTC.

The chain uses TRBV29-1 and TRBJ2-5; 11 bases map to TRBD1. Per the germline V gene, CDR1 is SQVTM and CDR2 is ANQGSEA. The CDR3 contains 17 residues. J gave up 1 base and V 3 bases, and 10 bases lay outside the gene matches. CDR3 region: CSVEGMRTGGLQETQYF. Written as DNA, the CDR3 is TGCAGCGTTGAGGGTATGCGGACAGGGGGCCTCCAAGAGACCCAGTACTTC.

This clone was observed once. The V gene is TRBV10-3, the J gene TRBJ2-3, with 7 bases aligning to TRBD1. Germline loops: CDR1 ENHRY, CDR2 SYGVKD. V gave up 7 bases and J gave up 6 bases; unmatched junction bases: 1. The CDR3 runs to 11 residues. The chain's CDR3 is CAITRGDTQYF. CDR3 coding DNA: TGTGCCATCACCAGGGGGGATACGCAGTATTTT.

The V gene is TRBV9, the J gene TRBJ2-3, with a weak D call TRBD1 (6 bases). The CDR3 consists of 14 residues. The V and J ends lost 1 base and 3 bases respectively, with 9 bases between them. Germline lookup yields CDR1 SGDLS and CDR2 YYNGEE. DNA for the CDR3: TGTGCCAGCAGCGTAAGGCAGGGGACAGATACGCAGTATTTT. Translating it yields CASSVRQGTDTQYF.

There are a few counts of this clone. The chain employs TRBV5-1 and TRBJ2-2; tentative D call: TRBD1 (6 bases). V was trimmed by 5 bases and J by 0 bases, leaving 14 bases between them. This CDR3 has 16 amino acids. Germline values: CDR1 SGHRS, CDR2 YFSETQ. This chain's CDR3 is CASSAGDRTNTGELFF. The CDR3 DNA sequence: TGCGCCAGCAGTGCCGGAGACAGGACGAACACCGGGGAGCTGTTTTTT.

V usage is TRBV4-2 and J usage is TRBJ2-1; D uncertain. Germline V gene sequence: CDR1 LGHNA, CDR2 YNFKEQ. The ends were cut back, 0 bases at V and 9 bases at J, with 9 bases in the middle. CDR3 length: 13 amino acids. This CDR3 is CASSQDWSTEQFF. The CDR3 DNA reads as TGTGCCAGCAGCCAAGATTGGAGCACTGAGCAGTTCTTC.

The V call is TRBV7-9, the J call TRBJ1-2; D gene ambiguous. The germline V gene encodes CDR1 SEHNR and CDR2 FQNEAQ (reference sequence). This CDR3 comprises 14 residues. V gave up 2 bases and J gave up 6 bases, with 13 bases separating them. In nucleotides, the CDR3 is TGTGCCAGCAGCTTAATACGGGAGTTAGATGGCTACACCTTC. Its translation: CASSLIRELDGYTF. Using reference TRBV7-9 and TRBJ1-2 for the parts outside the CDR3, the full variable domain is DTGVSQNPRHKITKRGQNVTFRCDPISEHNRLYWYRQTLGQGPEFLTYFQNEAQLEKSRLLSDRFSAERPKGSFSTLEIQRTEQGDSAMYLCASSLIRELDGYTFGSGTRLTVV.

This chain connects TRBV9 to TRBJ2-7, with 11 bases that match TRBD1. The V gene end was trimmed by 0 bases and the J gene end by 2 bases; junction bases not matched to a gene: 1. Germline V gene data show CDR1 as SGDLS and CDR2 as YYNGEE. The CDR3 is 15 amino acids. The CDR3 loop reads CASSVGGQGAYEQYF. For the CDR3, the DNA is TGTGCCAGCAGCGTAGGGGGACAGGGGGCCTACGAGCAGTACTTC.

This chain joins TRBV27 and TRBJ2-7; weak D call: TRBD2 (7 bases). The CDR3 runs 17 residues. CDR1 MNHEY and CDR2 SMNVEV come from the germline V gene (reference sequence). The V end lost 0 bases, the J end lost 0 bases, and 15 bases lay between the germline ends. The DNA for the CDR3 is TGTGCCAGCAGTTTATCGGCCGGGGGGCTGGGCTCCTACGAGCAGTACTTC. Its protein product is CASSLSAGGLGSYEQYF.